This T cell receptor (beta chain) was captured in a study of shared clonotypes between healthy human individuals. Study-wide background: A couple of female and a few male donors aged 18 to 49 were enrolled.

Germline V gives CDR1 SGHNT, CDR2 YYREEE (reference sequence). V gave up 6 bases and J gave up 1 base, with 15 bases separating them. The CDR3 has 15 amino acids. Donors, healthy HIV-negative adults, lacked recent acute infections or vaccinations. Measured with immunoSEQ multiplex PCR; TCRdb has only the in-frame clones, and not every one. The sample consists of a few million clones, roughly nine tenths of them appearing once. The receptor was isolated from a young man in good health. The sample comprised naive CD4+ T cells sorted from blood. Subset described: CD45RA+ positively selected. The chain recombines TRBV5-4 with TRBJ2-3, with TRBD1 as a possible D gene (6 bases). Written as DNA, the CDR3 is TGTGCCAGCACCCAAGGGGGTCCCGGCACAGATACGCAGTATTTT. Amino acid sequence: CASTQGGPGTDTQYF.